Reported below is one T cell receptor beta chain. Each PCR replicate from the sorted subsets contained roughly 210 ng DNA, which is tens of thousands of T cell genomes. Profiling relied on immunoSEQ multiplex PCR, and the TCRdb table lists in-frame clones only, not all of them. The profile shows millions of clones, roughly 91% of them singletons. This entry comes from a study of shared clonotypes between healthy human individuals. The wider study: Two women and a few men aged 18 to 49 made up the donors. Each donor had three CD4 naive, three CD4 memory, two CD8 naive and one CD8 memory plate.

Terminally differentiated effector memory CD45RA+ cells were left out of the naive CD8 fraction, which was CD45RO-negative and positively selected for CCR7. Every donor was a Caucasian adult from Nashville, Tennessee. The CDR3 totals 15 residues. Trimming removed 0 bases at V and 5 bases at J, with 15 bases between. Germline assignment: CDR1 SGHRS and CDR2 YFSETQ. The TCR originated in a man younger than 30 in good health. Some clones in this sample may be carry-over from other donors' samples. The genes are TRBV5-1 and TRBJ2-7; D perhaps matches TRBD2 (6 bases). Material: naive CD8+ T cells from PBMCs. CDR3 nucleotides: TGCGCCAGCAGCTTGGTTCTAGCGAGGAAGGACGAGCAGTACTTC. It is translated as CASSLVLARKDEQYF.